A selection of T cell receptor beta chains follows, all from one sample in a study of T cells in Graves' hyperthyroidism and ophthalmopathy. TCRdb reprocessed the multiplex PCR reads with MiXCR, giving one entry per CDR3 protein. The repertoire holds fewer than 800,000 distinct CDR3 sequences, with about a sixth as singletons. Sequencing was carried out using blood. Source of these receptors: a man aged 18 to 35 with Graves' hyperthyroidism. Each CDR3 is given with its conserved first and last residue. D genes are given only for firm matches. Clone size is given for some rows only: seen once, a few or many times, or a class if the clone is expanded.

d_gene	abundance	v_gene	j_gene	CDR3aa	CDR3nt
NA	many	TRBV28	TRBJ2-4	CASSTADLAKNIQYF	TGTGCCAGCAGTACCGCCGACTTAGCCAAAAACATTCAGTACTTC
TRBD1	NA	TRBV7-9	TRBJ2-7	CASSMGQGDDKQYF	TGTGCCAGCAGTATGGGACAGGGAGATGATAAGCAGTACTTC
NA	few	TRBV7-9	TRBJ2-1	CASSRRPVGDNEQFF	TGTGCCAGCAGCCGGCGACCCGTGGGGGACAATGAGCAGTTCTTC
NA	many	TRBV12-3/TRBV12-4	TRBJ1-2	CASTSITPNYGYTF	TGTGCCAGTACCTCAATAACTCCCAACTATGGCTACACCTTC
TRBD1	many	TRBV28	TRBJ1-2	CASSLRGPQRGYTF	TGTGCCAGCAGCTTAAGGGGGCCCCAGAGAGGCTACACCTTC
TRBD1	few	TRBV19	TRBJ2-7	CASKTTGAAQDHEQYF	TGTGCCAGTAAGACGACAGGGGCGGCCCAGGACCACGAGCAGTACTTC
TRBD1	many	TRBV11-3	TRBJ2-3	CASTPTGEASTDTQYF	TGTGCCAGCACGCCGACAGGGGAGGCTAGCACAGATACGCAGTATTTT
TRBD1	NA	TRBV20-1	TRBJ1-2	CSAGRGQGEGYTF	TGCAGTGCTGGCCGAGGACAGGGGGAGGGCTACACCTTC
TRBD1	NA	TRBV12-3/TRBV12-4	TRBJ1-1	CASSFGDSTEAFF	TGTGCCAGCAGTTTTGGGGACAGCACTGAAGCTTTCTTT
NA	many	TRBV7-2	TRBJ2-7	CASSHPGPWNEQYF	TGTGCCAGCAGCCATCCCGGACCGTGGAACGAGCAGTACTTC
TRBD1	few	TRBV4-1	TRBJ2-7	CASSQETGELGYEQYF	TGCGCCAGCAGCCAAGAAACAGGGGAGTTGGGGTACGAGCAGTACTTC
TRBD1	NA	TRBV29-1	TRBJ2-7	CSVEEKGGAQEQYF	TGCAGCGTTGAAGAGAAAGGGGGCGCTCAAGAGCAGTACTTC
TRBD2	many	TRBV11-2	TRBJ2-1	CASSLIKAETSGSHNEQFF	TGTGCCAGCAGCTTAATAAAAGCCGAGACTAGCGGGAGCCACAATGAGCAGTTCTTC
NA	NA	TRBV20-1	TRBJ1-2	CSAPRVNPVYGYTF	TGCAGTGCACCCAGGGTGAATCCGGTCTATGGCTACACCTTC
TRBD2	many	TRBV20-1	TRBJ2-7	CSASTSGVSYEQYF	TGCAGTGCGTCTACTAGCGGGGTCTCCTACGAGCAGTACTTC
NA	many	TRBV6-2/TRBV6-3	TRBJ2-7	CASSWEGGGSSYEQYF	TGTGCCAGCAGTTGGGAGGGGGGCGGAAGCTCCTACGAGCAGTACTTC
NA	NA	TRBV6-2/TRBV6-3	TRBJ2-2	CASSYSLAGYTGELFF	TGTGCCAGCAGTTACTCCCTAGCTGGATACACCGGGGAGCTGTTTTTT
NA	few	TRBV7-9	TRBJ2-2	CASSSSWGNTGELFF	TGTGCCAGCAGCTCCTCCTGGGGGAACACCGGGGAGCTGTTTTTT
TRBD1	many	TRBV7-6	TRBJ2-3	CASSPRDSPGTDTQYF	TGTGCCAGCAGCCCAAGGGACAGTCCAGGCACAGATACGCAGTATTTT
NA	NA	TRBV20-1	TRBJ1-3	CSARVASGNTIYF	TGCAGTGCTAGAGTGGCCTCTGGAAACACCATATATTTT
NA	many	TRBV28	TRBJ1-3	CASSLGQGGTPRYF	TGTGCCAGCAGTTTGGGGCAGGGTGGAACACCTCGCTATTTT
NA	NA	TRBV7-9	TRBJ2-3	CASSTQREADTQYF	TGTGCCAGCAGTACACAGAGGGAGGCAGATACGCAGTATTTT
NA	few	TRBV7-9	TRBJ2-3	CASSLRYGDDTDTQYF	TGTGCCAGCAGCTTAAGATACGGGGACGACACAGATACGCAGTATTTT
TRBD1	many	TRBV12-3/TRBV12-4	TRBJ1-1	CASGDSTNTEAFF	TGTGCCAGCGGGGACAGTACGAACACTGAAGCTTTCTTT
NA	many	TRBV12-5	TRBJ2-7	CASGLVSESITYYEQYF	TGTGCTAGTGGTTTGGTATCGGAGTCGATTACCTACTACGAGCAGTACTTC
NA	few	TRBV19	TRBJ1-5	CASPFDITGQPQHF	TGTGCCAGCCCATTCGACATCACTGGGCAGCCCCAGCATTTT
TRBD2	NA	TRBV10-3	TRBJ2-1	CAIRGLAGVPNEQFF	TGTGCCATCAGGGGACTAGCGGGAGTTCCCAATGAGCAGTTCTTC
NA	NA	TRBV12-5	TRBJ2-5	CASGLWPVEAQYF	TGTGCTAGTGGTTTGTGGCCCGTGGAGGCCCAGTACTTC
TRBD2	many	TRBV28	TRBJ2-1	CASLGGGYNEQFF	TGTGCCAGCCTGGGGGGGGGGTACAATGAGCAGTTCTTC
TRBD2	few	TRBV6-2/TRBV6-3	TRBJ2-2	CASTKRLSGMRTGELFF	TGTGCCAGCACCAAGCGTTTGAGCGGGATGAGAACCGGGGAGCTGTTTTTT
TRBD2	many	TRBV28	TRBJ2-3	CASSLPGLATDTQYF	TGTGCCAGCAGTTTGCCGGGACTAGCGACAGATACGCAGTATTTT
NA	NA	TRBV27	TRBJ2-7	CASRMDDLTYEQYF	TGTGCCAGCAGGATGGACGACCTGACCTACGAGCAGTACTTC
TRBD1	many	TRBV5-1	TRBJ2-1	CASSLGQASYNEQFF	TGCGCCAGCAGCTTAGGACAGGCTTCCTACAATGAGCAGTTCTTC
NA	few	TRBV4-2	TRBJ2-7	CASSQELRDYEQYF	TGTGCCAGCAGCCAAGAGCTCAGGGACTACGAGCAGTACTTC
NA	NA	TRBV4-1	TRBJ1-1	CASSQVPGAHTEAFF	TGCGCCAGCAGCCAAGTTCCGGGGGCCCACACTGAAGCTTTCTTT
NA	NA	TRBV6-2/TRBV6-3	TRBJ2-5	CASSPVTRGETQYF	TGTGCCAGCAGCCCAGTGACTCGAGGGGAGACCCAGTACTTC
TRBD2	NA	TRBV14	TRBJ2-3	CASSPGLAVRTDTQYF	TGTGCCAGCAGCCCGGGACTAGCGGTTCGCACAGATACGCAGTATTTT
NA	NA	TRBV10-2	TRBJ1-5	CASNFGPGNQPQHF	TGCGCCAGCAATTTCGGCCCTGGCAATCAGCCCCAGCATTTT
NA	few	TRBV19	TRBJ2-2	CASSIAVFNTGELFF	TGTGCCAGTAGTATAGCTGTCTTTAACACCGGGGAGCTGTTTTTT
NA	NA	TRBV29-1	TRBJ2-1	CSVEPAGTDEQFF	TGCAGCGTTGAACCGGCAGGGACGGATGAGCAGTTCTTC
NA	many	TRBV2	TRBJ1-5	CASSLQGNSNQPQHF	TGTGCCAGCAGTCTACAGGGCAATAGCAATCAGCCCCAGCATTTT
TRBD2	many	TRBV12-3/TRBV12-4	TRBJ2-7	CASSRAGGLYEQYF	TGTGCCAGCAGCCGAGCGGGAGGTCTTTACGAGCAGTACTTC
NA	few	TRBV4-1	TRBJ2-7	CASSQVRTRGPEQYF	TGCGCCAGCAGCCAAGTGAGGACCCGGGGACCTGAGCAGTACTTC
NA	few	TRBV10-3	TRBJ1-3	CAISEAVKASSGNTIYF	TGTGCCATCAGTGAGGCGGTTAAGGCGAGCTCTGGAAACACCATATATTTT
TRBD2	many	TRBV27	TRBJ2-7	CASSLTPREGVYEQYF	TGTGCCAGCAGTTTAACCCCGCGGGAGGGTGTCTACGAGCAGTACTTC
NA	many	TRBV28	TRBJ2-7	CASSIHPGPSYEQYF	TGTGCCAGCAGCATACACCCCGGCCCCTCCTACGAGCAGTACTTC
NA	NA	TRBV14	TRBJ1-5	CASSQEPDVYSNQPQHF	TGTGCCAGCAGCCAAGAACCGGACGTATATAGCAATCAGCCCCAGCATTTT
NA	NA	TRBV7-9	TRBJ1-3	CASIDRGSGNTIYF	TGTGCCAGCATCGATCGGGGGTCTGGAAACACCATATATTTT
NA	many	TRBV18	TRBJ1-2	CASSPDGSFNYGYTF	TGTGCCAGCTCACCAGACGGCAGCTTTAACTATGGCTACACCTTC
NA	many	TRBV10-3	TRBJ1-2	CAISLGTGYGYTF	TGTGCCATCAGTCTCGGGACGGGGTATGGCTACACCTTC
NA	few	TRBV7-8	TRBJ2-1	CASSSLRGYNEQFF	TGTGCCAGCAGCTCCCTGCGCGGGTACAATGAGCAGTTCTTC
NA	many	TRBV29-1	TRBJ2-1	CSAWREDYNEQFF	TGCAGCGCCTGGAGGGAGGACTACAATGAGCAGTTCTTC